This T cell receptor beta chain was documented in a study of OX40 agonist ivuxolimab in advanced cancers. Study-wide background: Hepatocellular carcinoma, melanoma, renal cell or head and neck cancer was diagnosed in the dose-escalation patients.

On this clone: Its antigen is unidentified.

Findings of the study overall: The authors also found low normalized T-cell clonal expansion in some nonresponders.

Trimming removed 5 bases from V and 1 base from J; junction bases left unmatched: 9. In germline, CDR1 is SGHTA, CDR2 FQGTGA. The CDR3 sequence is 17 residues long. Profiled with immunoSEQ multiplex PCR; TCRdb holds only in-frame clones, not every one. The table lists about 58,000 clones, about 85% of them singletons. The rearrangement uses TRBV7-3 and TRBJ1-3; 9 bases are shared with TRBD1. The sample in question was CD4+ or CD8+ T cells sorted from blood, obtained in a trial of the OX40 agonist ivuxolimab. This TCR came from an adult with an advanced solid tumor such as melanoma, head and neck, liver or kidney cancer. The CDR3 DNA reads as TGTGCCAGCAGCACGGGACAGGGTTTAGCATCTGGAAACACCATATATTTT. It specifies CASSTGQGLASGNTIYF.